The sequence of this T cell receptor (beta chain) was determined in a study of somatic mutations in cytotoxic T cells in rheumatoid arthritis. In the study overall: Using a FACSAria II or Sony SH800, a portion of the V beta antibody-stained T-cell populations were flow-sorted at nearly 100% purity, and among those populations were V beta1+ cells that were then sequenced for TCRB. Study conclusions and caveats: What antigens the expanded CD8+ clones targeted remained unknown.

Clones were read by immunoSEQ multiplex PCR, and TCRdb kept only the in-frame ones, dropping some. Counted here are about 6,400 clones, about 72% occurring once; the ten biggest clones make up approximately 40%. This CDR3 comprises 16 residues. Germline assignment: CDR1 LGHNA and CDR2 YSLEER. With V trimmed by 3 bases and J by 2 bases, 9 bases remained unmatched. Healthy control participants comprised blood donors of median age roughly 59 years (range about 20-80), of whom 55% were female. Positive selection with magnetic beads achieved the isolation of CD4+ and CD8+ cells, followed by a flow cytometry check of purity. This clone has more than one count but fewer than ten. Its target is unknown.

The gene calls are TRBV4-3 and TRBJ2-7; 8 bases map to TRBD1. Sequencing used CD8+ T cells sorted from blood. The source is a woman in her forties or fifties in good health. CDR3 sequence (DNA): TGCGCCAGCAGCCACTCCGCGACAGGGGAAACCTACGAGCAGTACTTC. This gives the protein CASSHSATGETYEQYF.